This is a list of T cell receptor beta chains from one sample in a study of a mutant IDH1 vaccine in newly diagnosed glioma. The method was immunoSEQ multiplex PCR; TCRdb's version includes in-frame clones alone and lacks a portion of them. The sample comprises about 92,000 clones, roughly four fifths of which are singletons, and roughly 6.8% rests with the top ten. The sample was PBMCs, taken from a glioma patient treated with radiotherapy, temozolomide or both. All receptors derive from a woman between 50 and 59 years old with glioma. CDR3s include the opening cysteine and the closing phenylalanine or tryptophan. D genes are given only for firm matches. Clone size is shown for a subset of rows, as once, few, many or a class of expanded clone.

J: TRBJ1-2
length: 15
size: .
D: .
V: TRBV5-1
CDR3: CASSLDSHSFYGYTF
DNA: TGCGCCAGCAGCCTAGACAGCCACAGCTTCTATGGCTACACCTTC

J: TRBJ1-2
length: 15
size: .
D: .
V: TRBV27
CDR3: CASRPASAFNYGYTF
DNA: TGTGCCAGCAGACCTGCATCGGCCTTTAACTATGGCTACACCTTC

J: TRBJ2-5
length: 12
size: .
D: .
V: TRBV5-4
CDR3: CASSLNLETQYF
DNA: TGTGCCAGCAGCTTAAACCTGGAGACCCAGTACTTC

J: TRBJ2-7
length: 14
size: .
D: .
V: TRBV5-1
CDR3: CASTKDWKTYEQYF
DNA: TGCGCCAGCACAAAGGACTGGAAAACCTACGAGCAGTACTTC

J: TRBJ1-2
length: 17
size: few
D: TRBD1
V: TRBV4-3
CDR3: CASSQDIVGTAIYGYTF
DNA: TGCGCCAGCAGCCAAGATATCGTCGGGACAGCGATCTATGGCTACACCTTC

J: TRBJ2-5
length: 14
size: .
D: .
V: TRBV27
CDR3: CASSLSVPSGTQYF
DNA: TGTGCCAGCAGTTTATCGGTACCCTCTGGGACCCAGTACTTC

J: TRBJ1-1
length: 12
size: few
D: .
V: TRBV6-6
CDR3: CASSRRDTEAFF
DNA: TGTGCCAGCAGTCGTCGGGACACTGAAGCTTTCTTT

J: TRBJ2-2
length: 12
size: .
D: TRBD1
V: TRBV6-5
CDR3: CASRTGAGELFF
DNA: TGTGCCAGCAGAACAGGGGCCGGGGAGCTGTTTTTT

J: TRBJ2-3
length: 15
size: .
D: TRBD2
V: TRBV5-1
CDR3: CASSLVGTGGDTQYF
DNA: TGCGCCAGCAGCTTAGTCGGGACCGGGGGGGATACGCAGTATTTT

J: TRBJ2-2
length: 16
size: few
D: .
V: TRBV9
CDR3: CASSVVYGGEGGELFF
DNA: TGTGCCAGCAGCGTAGTCTACGGGGGCGAAGGCGGGGAGCTGTTTTTT

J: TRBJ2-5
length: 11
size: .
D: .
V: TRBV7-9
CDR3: CASSPLQTQYF
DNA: TGTGCCAGCAGCCCCCTCCAGACCCAGTACTTC

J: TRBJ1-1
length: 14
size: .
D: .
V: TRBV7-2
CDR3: CASSSQSRAAEAFF
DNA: TGTGCCAGCAGCTCTCAGTCCAGGGCCGCTGAAGCTTTCTTT

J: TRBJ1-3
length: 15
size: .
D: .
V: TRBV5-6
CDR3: CASSLSWGAGNTIYF
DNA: TGTGCCAGCAGCTTGTCCTGGGGAGCAGGAAACACCATATATTTT

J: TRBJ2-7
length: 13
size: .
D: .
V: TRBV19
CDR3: CASSIALSGEQYF
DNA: TGTGCCAGTAGTATCGCACTCTCGGGAGAGCAGTACTTC

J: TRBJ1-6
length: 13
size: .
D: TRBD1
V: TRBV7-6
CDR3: CASSRDSNSPLHF
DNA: TGTGCCAGCAGCCGGGACAGTAATTCACCCCTCCACTTT

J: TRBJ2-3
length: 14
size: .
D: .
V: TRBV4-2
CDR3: CASSQGTAEDTQYF
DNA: TGTGCCAGCAGCCAAGGTACAGCCGAAGATACGCAGTATTTT

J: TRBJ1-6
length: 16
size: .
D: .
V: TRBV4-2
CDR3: CASSQDSTEKNSPLHF
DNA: TGTGCCAGCAGCCAAGATTCCACAGAGAAGAATTCACCCCTCCACTTT

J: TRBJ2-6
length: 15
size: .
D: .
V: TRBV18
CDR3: CASSPMSSGANVLTF
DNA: TGTGCCAGCTCACCAATGAGCTCTGGGGCCAACGTCCTGACTTTC

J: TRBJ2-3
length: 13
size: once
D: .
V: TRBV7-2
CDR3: CASSSRTADTQYF
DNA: TGTGCCAGCAGCTCTAGGACTGCAGATACGCAGTATTTT

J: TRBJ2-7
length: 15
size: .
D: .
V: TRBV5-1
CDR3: CASSLEWGASYEQYF
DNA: TGCGCCAGCAGCTTGGAATGGGGGGCCTCCTACGAGCAGTACTTC

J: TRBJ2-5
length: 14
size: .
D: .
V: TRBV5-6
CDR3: CASSLGWGQETQYF
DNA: TGTGCCAGCAGCTTGGGCTGGGGGCAAGAGACCCAGTACTTC

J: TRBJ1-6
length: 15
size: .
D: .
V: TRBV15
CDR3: CATSTRHSRNSPLHF
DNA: TGTGCCACCAGCACCAGGCACAGCCGGAATTCACCCCTCCACTTT